The text below deals with one TCR beta chain. Generated by immunoSEQ multiplex PCR, the TCRdb table keeps only in-frame clones and is missing some. There are around 690,000 clones in the sample; less than 95% occur only once, and about a third lies in the top ten. This entry comes from a study of shared clonotypes between healthy human individuals. V lost 3 bases and J lost 7, with 13 bases in between. Germline loops: CDR1 SEHNR, CDR2 FQNEAQ (reference sequence). CDR3 length: 14 residues. This receptor was obtained from a man younger than 30 in good health. Some clones in this sample may be carry-over from other donors' samples. Sequenced input: memory CD8+ T cells from PBMCs. Subset of the sample: CD45RO+ cells pooled with CCR7-negative TemRA cells. The V and J genes are TRBV7-9 and TRBJ2-1, with D possibly being TRBD2 (6 bases). CDR3 DNA: TGTGCCAGCAGCTTCATCGGGAGTAGGAATGAGCAGTTCTTC. Translating gives CASSFIGSRNEQFF.